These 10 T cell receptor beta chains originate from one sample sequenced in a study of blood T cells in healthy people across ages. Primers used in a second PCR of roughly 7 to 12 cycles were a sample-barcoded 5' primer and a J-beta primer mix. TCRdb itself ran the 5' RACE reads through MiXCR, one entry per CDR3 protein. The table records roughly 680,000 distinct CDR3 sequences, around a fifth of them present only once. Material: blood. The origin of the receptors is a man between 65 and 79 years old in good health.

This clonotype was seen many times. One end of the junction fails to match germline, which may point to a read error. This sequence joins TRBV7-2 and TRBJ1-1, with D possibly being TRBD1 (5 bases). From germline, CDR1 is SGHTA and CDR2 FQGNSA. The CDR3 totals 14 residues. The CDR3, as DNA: TGCGCCAGCAGCTTGGGACGGGCGAACACTGAAGCTTTCTTT. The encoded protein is CASSLGRANTEAFF.

CDR3 DNA: TGTGCCAGCAGCCGACTAGCGGGAGTTGGAGAGACCCAGTACTTC. Its protein is CASSRLAGVGETQYF. This rearrangement joins TRBV6-2 or TRBV6-3 to TRBJ2-5; 12 bases are shared with TRBD2. In germline, CDR1 is MNHEY, CDR2 SVGEGT. The CDR3 is made up of 15 amino acids. V was clipped by 6 bases and J by 4 bases; unmatched bases: 6.

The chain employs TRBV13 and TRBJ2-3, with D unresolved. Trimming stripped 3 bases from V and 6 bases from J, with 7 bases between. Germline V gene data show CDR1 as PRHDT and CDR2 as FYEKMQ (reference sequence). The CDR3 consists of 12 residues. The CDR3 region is CASSFIRDTQYF. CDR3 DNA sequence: TGTGCCAGCAGCTTCATTCGGGATACGCAGTATTTT.

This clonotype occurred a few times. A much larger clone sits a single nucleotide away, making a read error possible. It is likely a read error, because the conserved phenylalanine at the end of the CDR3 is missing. The CDR3 region is CASSIQESIQYL. The CDR3 DNA sequence: TGTGCCAGCAGTATACAGGAGTCCATTCAGTACCTC. The V and J genes are TRBV7-2 and TRBJ2-4; possibly TRBD1 for D (5 bases). The V end was cut by 6 bases, the J end by 9 bases, with 12 bases between. This CDR3 has 12 residues. Germline loops: CDR1 SGHTA, CDR2 FQGNSA.

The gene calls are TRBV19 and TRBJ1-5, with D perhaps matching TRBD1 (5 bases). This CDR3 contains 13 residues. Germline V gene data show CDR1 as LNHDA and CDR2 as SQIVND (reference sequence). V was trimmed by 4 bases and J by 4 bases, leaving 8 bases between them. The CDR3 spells CASSRDWNQPQHF. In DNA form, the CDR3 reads TGTGCCAGTAGTAGGGACTGGAATCAGCCCCAGCATTTT.

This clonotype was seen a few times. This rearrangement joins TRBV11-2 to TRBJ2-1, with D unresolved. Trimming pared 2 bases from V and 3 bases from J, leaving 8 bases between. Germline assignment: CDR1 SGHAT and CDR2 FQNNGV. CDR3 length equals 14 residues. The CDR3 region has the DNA TGTGCCAGCAGCTTAATCCCAGGCTACAATGAGCAGTTCTTC. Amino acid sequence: CASSLIPGYNEQFF.

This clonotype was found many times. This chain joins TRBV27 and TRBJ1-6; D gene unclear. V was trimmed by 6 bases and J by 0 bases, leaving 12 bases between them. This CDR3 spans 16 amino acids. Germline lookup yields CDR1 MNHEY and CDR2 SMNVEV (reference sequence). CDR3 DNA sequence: TGTGCCAGCAGCCGGGAGGTCCGCTCCTATAATTCACCCCTCCACTTT. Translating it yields CASSREVRSYNSPLHF.

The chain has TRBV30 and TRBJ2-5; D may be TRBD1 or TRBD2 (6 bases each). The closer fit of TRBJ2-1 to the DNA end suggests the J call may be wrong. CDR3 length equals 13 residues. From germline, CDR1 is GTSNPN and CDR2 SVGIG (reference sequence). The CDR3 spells CAWSLGGRGEQFF. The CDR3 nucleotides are TGTGCCTGGAGTTTAGGGGGGCGGGGTGAGCAGTTCTTC.

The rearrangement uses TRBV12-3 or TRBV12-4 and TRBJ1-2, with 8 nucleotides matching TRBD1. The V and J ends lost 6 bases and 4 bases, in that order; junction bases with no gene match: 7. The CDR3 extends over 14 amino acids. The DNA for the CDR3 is TGTGCCAGCAGAACGACAGGGGATGGCTATGGCTACACCTTC. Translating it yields CASRTTGDGYGYTF.

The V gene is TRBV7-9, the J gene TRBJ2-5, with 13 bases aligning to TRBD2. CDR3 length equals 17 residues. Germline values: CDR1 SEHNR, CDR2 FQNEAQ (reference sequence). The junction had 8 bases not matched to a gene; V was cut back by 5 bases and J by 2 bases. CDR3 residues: CASSRTSGRLGQETQYF. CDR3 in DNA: TGTGCCAGCAGCCGGACTAGCGGGAGACTAGGGCAAGAGACCCAGTACTTC.